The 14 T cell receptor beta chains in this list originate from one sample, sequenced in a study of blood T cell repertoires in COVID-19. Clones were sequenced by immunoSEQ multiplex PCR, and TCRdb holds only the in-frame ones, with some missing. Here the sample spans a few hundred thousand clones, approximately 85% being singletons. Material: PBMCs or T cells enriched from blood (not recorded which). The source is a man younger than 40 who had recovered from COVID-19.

Here the CDR3 reads CASSQGPLDGYTF. DNA of the CDR3: TGTGCCAGCAGCCAAGGGCCTTTGGATGGCTACACCTTC. The gene calls are TRBV3-1 (or the pseudogene TRBV3-2) and TRBJ1-2; D gene ambiguous. From germline, CDR1 is LGHDT and CDR2 YNNKEL (reference sequence). Trimming shortened V by 1 base and J by 6 bases, and 9 bases separated the two germline ends. The CDR3 spans 13 residues.

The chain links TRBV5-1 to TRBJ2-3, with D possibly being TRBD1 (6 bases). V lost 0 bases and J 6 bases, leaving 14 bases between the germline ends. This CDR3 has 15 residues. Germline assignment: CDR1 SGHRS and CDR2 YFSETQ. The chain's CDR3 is CASSLEDPGADTQYF. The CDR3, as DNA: TGCGCCAGCAGCTTGGAGGACCCAGGGGCGGATACGCAGTATTTT.

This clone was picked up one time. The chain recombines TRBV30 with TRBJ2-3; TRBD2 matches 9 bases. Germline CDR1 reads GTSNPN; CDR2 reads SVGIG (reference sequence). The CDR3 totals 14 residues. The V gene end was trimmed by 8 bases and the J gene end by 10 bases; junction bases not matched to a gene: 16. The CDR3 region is CAARPLAGERAQYF. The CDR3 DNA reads TGTGCCGCCCGTCCCTTAGCGGGGGAGAGGGCGCAGTATTTT.

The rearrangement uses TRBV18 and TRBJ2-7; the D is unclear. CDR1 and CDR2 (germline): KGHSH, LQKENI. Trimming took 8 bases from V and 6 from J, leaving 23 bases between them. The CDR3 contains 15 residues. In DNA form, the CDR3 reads TGTGCCAGCCGCCTGATGGGCACCGCTATGGTCGAGCAGTACTTC. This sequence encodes CASRLMGTAMVEQYF.

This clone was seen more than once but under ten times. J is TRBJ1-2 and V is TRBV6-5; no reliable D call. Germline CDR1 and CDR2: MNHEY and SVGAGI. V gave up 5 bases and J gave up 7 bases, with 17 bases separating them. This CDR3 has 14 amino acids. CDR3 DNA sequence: TGTGCCAGCAGTACCTCCCCAGATACAAGTGGCTACACCTTC. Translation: CASSTSPDTSGYTF.

For the CDR3, the DNA is TGTGCCACCAGCCGGGACAGGGTTGGTGGCTACACCTTC. Translated, it gives CATSRDRVGGYTF. The gene calls are TRBV24-1 and TRBJ1-2; TRBD1 aligns across 9 bases. V lost 7 bases to trimming and J lost 7 bases; unmatched junction nucleotides: 6. Germline CDR1 and CDR2: KGHDR and SFDVKD. There are 13 residues in the CDR3.

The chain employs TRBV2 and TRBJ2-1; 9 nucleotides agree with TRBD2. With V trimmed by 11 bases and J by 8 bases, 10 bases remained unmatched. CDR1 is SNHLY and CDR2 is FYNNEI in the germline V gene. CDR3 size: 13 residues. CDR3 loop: CARGGGAADEQFF. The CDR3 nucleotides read TGTGCCCGGGGCGGGGGGGCTGCGGATGAGCAGTTCTTC.

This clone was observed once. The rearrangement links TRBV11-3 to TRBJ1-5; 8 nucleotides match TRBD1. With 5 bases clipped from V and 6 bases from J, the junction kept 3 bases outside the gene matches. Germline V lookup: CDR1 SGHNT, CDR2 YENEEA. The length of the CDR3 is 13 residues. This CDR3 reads CASSQGACQPQHF. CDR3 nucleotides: TGTGCCAGCAGCCAGGGGGCTTGTCAGCCCCAGCATTTT.

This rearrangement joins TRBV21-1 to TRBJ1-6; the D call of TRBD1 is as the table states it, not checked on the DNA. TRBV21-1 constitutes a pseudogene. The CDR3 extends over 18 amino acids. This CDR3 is CASSTRVGTGLSNSPLHF. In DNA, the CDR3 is TGTGCCAGCAGCACTCGGGTCGGGACAGGGTTGAGTAATTCACCCCTCCACTTT.

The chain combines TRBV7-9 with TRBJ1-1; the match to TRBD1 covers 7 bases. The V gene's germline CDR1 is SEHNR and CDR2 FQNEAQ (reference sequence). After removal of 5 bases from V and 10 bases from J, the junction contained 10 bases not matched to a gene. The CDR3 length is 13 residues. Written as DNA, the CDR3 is TGTGCCAGCAGCCGTAACAGGGGCGACGCAGCTTTCTTT. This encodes CASSRNRGDAAFF.

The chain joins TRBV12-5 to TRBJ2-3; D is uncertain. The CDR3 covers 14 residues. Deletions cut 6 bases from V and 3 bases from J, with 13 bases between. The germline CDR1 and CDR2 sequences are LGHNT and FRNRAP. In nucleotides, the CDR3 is TGTGCTAGTGGCTATAATTTAGTTACAGATACGCAGTATTTT. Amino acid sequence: CASGYNLVTDTQYF.

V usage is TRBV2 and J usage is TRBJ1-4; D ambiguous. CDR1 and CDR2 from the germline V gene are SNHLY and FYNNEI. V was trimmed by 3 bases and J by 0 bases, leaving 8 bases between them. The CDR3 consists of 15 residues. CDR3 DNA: TGTGCCAGCAGTGAGCAGATTGCAACTAATGAAAAACTGTTTTTT. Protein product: CASSEQIATNEKLFF. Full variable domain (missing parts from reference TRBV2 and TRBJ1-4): EPEVTQTPSHQVTQMGQEVILRCVPISNHLYFYWYRQILGQKVEFLVSFYNNEISEKSEIFDDQFSVERPDGSNFTLKIRSTKLEDSAMYFCASSEQIATNEKLFFGSGTQLSVL.

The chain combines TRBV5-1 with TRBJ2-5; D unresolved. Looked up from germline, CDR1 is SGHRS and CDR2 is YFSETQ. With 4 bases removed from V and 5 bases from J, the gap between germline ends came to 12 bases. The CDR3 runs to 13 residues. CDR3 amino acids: CASSRWAGETQYF. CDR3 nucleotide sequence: TGCGCCAGCAGCCGATGGGCAGGTGAGACCCAGTACTTC.

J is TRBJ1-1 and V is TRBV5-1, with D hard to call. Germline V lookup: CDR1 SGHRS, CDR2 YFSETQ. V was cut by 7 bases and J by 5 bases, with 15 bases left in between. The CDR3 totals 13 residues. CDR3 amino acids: CASGEGMGTEAFF. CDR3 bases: TGCGCCAGCGGGGAGGGTATGGGGACTGAAGCTTTCTTT.